Listed below are T cell receptor beta chains from one sample, sequenced in a study of shared clonotypes between healthy human individuals. The protocol was immunoSEQ multiplex PCR, while the TCRdb copy is restricted to in-frame clones and leaves out a portion. The sample shows 1.5 million to 2.5 million clones, less than 95% of them seen only once. The sequencing sample was made of naive CD8+ T cells sorted from blood. All receptors come from a young man in good health. Both conserved end residues are part of each CDR3. The order of the fields is J gene, V gene, clone size, D gene, CDR3 length, CDR3 protein, CDR3 DNA. D genes are given only for firm matches. Only some rows state a clone size, as once, few, many or a class for expanded clones.

>TRBJ1-3|TRBV6-5|.|.|16
CASSFSPSGGAHTIYF
TGTGCCAGCAGTTTTAGTCCGTCCGGGGGGGCCCACACCATATATTTT
>TRBJ1-2|TRBV4-1|.|.|14
CASSQAGTVGGYTF
TGCGCCAGCAGCCAAGCAGGGACGGTAGGAGGCTACACCTTC
>TRBJ1-2|TRBV19|.|.|13
CASGTATLYGYTF
TGTGCCAGCGGGACCGCCACCTTGTATGGCTACACCTTC
>TRBJ2-1|TRBV4-2|.|TRBD2|17
CASSQVPSASGSYEQFF
TGTGCCAGCAGCCAAGTGCCCAGTGCTAGCGGGAGCTATGAGCAGTTCTTC
>TRBJ2-7|TRBV6-5|.|.|16
CASSFFPGTNLYEQYF
TGTGCCAGCAGTTTCTTCCCCGGGACAAACCTCTACGAGCAGTACTTC
>TRBJ1-6|TRBV27|few|.|15
CASNLKSSYNSPLHF
TGTGCCAGCAACCTAAAGAGCTCCTATAATTCACCCCTCCACTTT
>TRBJ1-5|TRBV27|.|.|15
CASSLVSWGNQPQHF
TGTGCCAGCAGTTTAGTGTCCTGGGGCAATCAGCCCCAGCATTTT
>TRBJ1-2|TRBV6-1|.|TRBD1|15
CASSEADRGDYGYTF
TGTGCCAGCAGTGAAGCGGACAGGGGGGACTATGGCTACACCTTC
>TRBJ2-2|TRBV7-9|.|.|13
CASMGQGTGELFF
TGTGCCAGCATGGGGCAAGGCACCGGGGAGCTGTTTTTT
>TRBJ2-2|TRBV5-4|.|.|12
CATHKNTGELFF
TGTGCCACCCACAAGAACACCGGGGAGCTGTTTTTT
>TRBJ1-6|TRBV28|.|.|17
CASTPIAESSYNSPLHF
TGTGCCAGCACCCCTATTGCAGAAAGCTCCTATAATTCACCCCTCCACTTT
>TRBJ2-1|TRBV19|once|.|14
CASSIAAQGHEQFF
TGTGCCAGTAGTATCGCGGCTCAAGGCCATGAGCAGTTCTTC
>TRBJ1-1|TRBV30|.|.|12
CAWSIQGSFAFF
TGTGCCTGGAGTATCCAGGGGTCCTTTGCTTTCTTT
>TRBJ1-5|TRBV27|.|.|14
CASSTLGGHQPQHF
TGTGCCAGCAGTACCCTAGGAGGGCATCAGCCCCAGCATTTT
>TRBJ2-7|TRBV4-1|.|TRBD1|16
CASSQESGGEFYEQYF
TGCGCCAGCAGCCAAGAATCAGGGGGCGAATTCTACGAGCAGTACTTC
>TRBJ2-3|TRBV11-3|.|.|14
CASSWNHRPDTQYF
TGTGCCAGCAGCTGGAACCATCGGCCAGATACGCAGTATTTT
>TRBJ2-5|TRBV7-9|.|TRBD2|16
CASSRETSGYQETQYF
TGTGCCAGCAGCCGGGAAACTAGCGGGTACCAAGAGACCCAGTACTTC
>TRBJ2-3|TRBV30|.|.|13
CAWSRVGTDTQYF
TGTGCCTGGTCTAGGGTAGGAACAGATACGCAGTATTTT
>TRBJ1-1|TRBV30|few|.|12
CAWSVRGPEAFF
TGTGCCTGGAGTGTGCGGGGACCTGAAGCTTTCTTT
>TRBJ2-2|TRBV21-1|.|.|17
CASSTPRGQSYTGELFF
TGTGCCAGCAGCACTCCACGGGGCCAGAGTTACACCGGGGAGCTGTTTTTT
>TRBJ2-7|TRBV27|once|TRBD2|15
CASSLLAGASYEQYF
TGTGCCAGCAGTTTATTAGCGGGAGCGTCTTACGAGCAGTACTTC
>TRBJ1-2|TRBV5-4|.|TRBD1|17
CASSLQGARDPYYGYTF
TGTGCCAGCAGCTTACAGGGGGCGCGGGATCCTTACTATGGCTACACCTTC
>TRBJ2-3|TRBV4-3|once|.|15
CASSQDLEGPDTQYF
TGCGCCAGCAGCCAAGATCTTGAGGGTCCAGATACGCAGTATTTT
>TRBJ2-3|TRBV28|.|.|12
CASSWRTDTQYF
TGTGCCAGCAGTTGGCGTACAGATACGCAGTATTTT
>TRBJ2-2|TRBV9|.|TRBD2|20
CASTIFGDLERGPNTGELFF
TGTGCCAGCACCATTTTTGGGGATCTAGAGCGGGGGCCGAACACCGGGGAGCTGTTTTTT
>TRBJ2-2|TRBV11-2|.|TRBD2|15
CASSYLAGDTGELFF
TGTGCCAGCAGTTATCTAGCGGGGGACACCGGGGAGCTGTTTTTT
>TRBJ2-3|TRBV28|.|.|12
CASSSGADTQYF
TGTGCCAGCAGTTCGGGGGCGGATACGCAGTATTTT
>TRBJ2-1|TRBV7-9|.|.|12
CASSWDTHEQFF
TGTGCCAGCAGCTGGGACACCCATGAGCAGTTCTTC
>TRBJ1-2|TRBV7-9|.|.|15
CASSLAGRATGGYTF
TGTGCCAGCAGCTTAGCGGGCAGGGCGACCGGCGGCTACACCTTC
>TRBJ2-1|TRBV2|once|.|12
CATHDSNSEQFF
TGTGCCACCCACGACTCGAATAGTGAGCAGTTCTTC
>TRBJ2-5|TRBV2|.|.|15
CASSDQGPGPETQYF
TGTGCCAGCAGTGATCAGGGCCCGGGGCCAGAGACCCAGTACTTC
>TRBJ1-4|TRBV9|.|.|14
CASSEGATNEKLFF
TGTGCCAGCAGCGAGGGGGCAACTAATGAAAAACTGTTTTTT
>TRBJ1-5|TRBV27|.|.|15
CASSPGTQGNQPQHF
TGTGCCAGCAGCCCTGGGACTCAGGGAAATCAGCCCCAGCATTTT
>TRBJ2-1|TRBV29-1|.|TRBD2|16
CSVESASGGSYNEQFF
TGCAGCGTTGAAAGTGCTAGCGGGGGCTCCTACAATGAGCAGTTCTTC
>TRBJ2-7|TRBV27|.|.|13
CASSNRESYEQYF
TGTGCCAGCAGTAACAGGGAAAGCTACGAGCAGTACTTC
>TRBJ2-1|TRBV2|.|.|11
CASTRGNEQFF
TGTGCCAGCACTCGGGGCAATGAGCAGTTCTTC
>TRBJ2-7|TRBV5-4|.|.|17
CASSLGARGLVSYEQYF
TGTGCCAGCAGCTTGGGAGCCCGGGGGTTGGTCAGCTACGAGCAGTACTTC
>TRBJ2-3|TRBV6-1|.|.|15
CASSEFLGSTDTQYF
TGTGCCAGCAGTGAATTTTTGGGGAGCACAGATACGCAGTATTTT
>TRBJ2-3|TRBV27|.|.|15
CASSPGLASTDTQYF
TGTGCCAGCAGCCCGGGACTGGCTAGCACAGATACGCAGTATTTT
>TRBJ2-5|TRBV11-3|.|.|14
CASSSPGSAETQYF
TGTGCCAGCAGCTCCCCCGGGAGTGCGGAGACCCAGTACTTC
>TRBJ1-2|TRBV2|.|.|12
CASTGANYGYTF
TGTGCCAGCACCGGGGCTAACTATGGCTACACCTTC
>TRBJ2-1|TRBV5-1|.|.|15
CASSAGLGAYNEQFF
TGCGCCAGCAGCGCGGGACTGGGAGCCTACAATGAGCAGTTCTTC
>TRBJ1-5|TRBV19|.|.|15
CASSWTGGSNQPQHF
TGTGCCAGTAGCTGGACTGGGGGAAGCAATCAGCCCCAGCATTTT
>TRBJ2-3|TRBV12-5|.|TRBD1|16
CASGLGTGGRADTQYF
TGTGCTAGTGGTTTGGGAACAGGGGGCCGGGCAGATACGCAGTATTTT
>TRBJ1-2|TRBV9|.|TRBD1|16
CASSVEYRTGLYGYTF
TGTGCCAGCAGCGTAGAATATCGGACAGGCCTATATGGCTACACCTTC
>TRBJ1-1|TRBV9|.|.|15
CASSLTTGMNTEAFF
TGTGCCAGCAGCTTGACGACAGGCATGAACACTGAAGCTTTCTTT
>TRBJ2-5|TRBV7-9|.|TRBD1|16
CASSGLRDRGWETQYF
TGTGCCAGCAGCGGACTCCGGGACAGGGGTTGGGAGACCCAGTACTTC
>TRBJ2-1|TRBV19|.|.|13
CASSWFGGNEQFF
TGTGCCAGTAGTTGGTTTGGAGGCAATGAGCAGTTCTTC
>TRBJ2-1|TRBV28|.|TRBD2|16
CASSTTLERGGDEQFF
TGTGCCAGCAGTACCACCCTTGAGCGGGGGGGCGATGAGCAGTTCTTC
>TRBJ2-7|TRBV5-1|.|TRBD1|15
CASSSWDRGTYEQYF
TGCGCCAGCAGCTCCTGGGACAGGGGGACCTACGAGCAGTACTTC
>TRBJ1-6|TRBV21-1|.|.|18
CASSNRTGTRVHNSPLHF
TGTGCCAGCAGCAACAGAACAGGGACCCGGGTTCATAATTCACCCCTCCACTTT
>TRBJ1-1|TRBV7-3|.|.|13
CASSFKDGSEAFF
TGTGCCAGCAGCTTTAAGGACGGCTCTGAAGCTTTCTTT
>TRBJ1-6|TRBV25-1|.|.|13
CASSGPGGSPLHF
TGTGCCAGCAGTGGACCTGGCGGCTCACCCCTCCACTTT
>TRBJ2-7|TRBV6-6|.|.|11
CASSYGGQQYF
TGTGCCAGCAGTTACGGGGGACAGCAGTACTTC
>TRBJ2-7|TRBV6-6|once|.|14
CASSYSQTSYEQYF
TGTGCCAGCAGTTACTCCCAGACCTCCTACGAGCAGTACTTC
>TRBJ1-2|TRBV7-9|.|TRBD1|15
CASSLGLVGGDGYTF
TGTGCCAGCAGCTTGGGGTTAGTAGGGGGCGATGGCTACACCTTC
>TRBJ1-4|TRBV5-1|.|.|14
CASSLRDFNEKLFF
TGCGCCAGCAGCCTCCGGGACTTTAATGAAAAACTGTTTTTT